A single sample is the source of the 22 T cell receptor beta chains below, sequenced in a study of blood T cell repertoires in COVID-19. Profiled with immunoSEQ multiplex PCR; TCRdb holds only in-frame clones, not every one. The data show 250,000 to 350,000 clones, roughly 85% seen once. The specimen sequenced was PBMCs or T cells enriched from blood (not recorded which). The receptor set was obtained from a woman aged 50 to 60 who had recovered from COVID-19.

The rearrangement links TRBV24-1 to TRBJ1-1; D unclear. Trimming pared 9 bases from V and 4 bases from J, leaving 11 bases between. The CDR3 length is 12 residues. Germline loops: CDR1 KGHDR, CDR2 SFDVKD. In DNA form, the CDR3 reads TGTGCCACCCGCGGCACGGCCACTGAAGCTTTCTTT. Its protein product is CATRGTATEAFF.

The DNA for the CDR3 is TGTGCCAGTAGACTACAGGGGGCTGGCTACACCTTC. Protein: CASRLQGAGYTF. The chain has TRBV19 and TRBJ1-2; TRBD1 aligns across 9 bases. This CDR3 spans 12 amino acids. Looked up from germline, CDR1 is LNHDA and CDR2 is SQIVND (reference sequence). Trimming cost V 6 bases and J 7 bases; bases outside gene matches: 3.

A few counts support this clone. The chain has TRBV27 and TRBJ1-1, with TRBD1 matching over 10 bases. Germline CDR1 is MNHEY and CDR2 is SMNVEV (reference sequence). V shed 2 bases and J 11 bases; nucleotides not matched to a gene: 5. This CDR3 is built from 13 residues. CDR3 loop: CASSLQDRGYAFF. The CDR3 region has the DNA TGTGCCAGCAGTTTACAGGACAGGGGGTATGCTTTCTTT.

This chain joins TRBV18 and TRBJ2-1, with 7 bases fitting TRBD2. Trimming took 0 bases from V and 5 from J; bases not matched to a gene: 7. The CDR3 length is 16 residues. Germline CDR1 is KGHSH and CDR2 is LQKENI. CDR3 bases: TGTGCCAGCTCACCACCGACGACTAGCAGAAACAATGAGCAGTTCTTC. Translating gives CASSPPTTSRNNEQFF.

The J gene is TRBJ2-5, the V gene TRBV11-2; D not resolved. Trimming cost V 4 bases and J 1 base, with 13 bases left between them. The CDR3 covers 15 residues. Germline V gene data show CDR1 as SGHAT and CDR2 as FQNNGV. CDR3 sequence: CASSSPGQRQETQYF. The CDR3 nucleotides are TGTGCCAGCAGCTCACCCGGCCAGCGCCAAGAGACCCAGTACTTC. The entire variable domain, with the rest obtained from reference TRBV11-2 and TRBJ2-5, is as follows: EAGVAQSPRYKIIEKRQSVAFWCNPISGHATLYWYQQILGQGPKLLIQFQNNGVVDDSQLPKDRFSAERLKGVDSTLKIQPAKLEDSAVYLCASSSPGQRQETQYFGPGTRLLVL.

V gene TRBV5-6 combines with J gene TRBJ2-1, with TRBD1 matching over 7 bases. Germline V gene data show CDR1 as SGHDT and CDR2 as YYEEEE. This CDR3 is 15 amino acids long. The V gene end was trimmed by 0 bases and the J gene end by 3 bases; junction bases not matched to a gene: 3. The CDR3 bases are TGTGCCAGCAGCTTGGGGGGACAGAGCTACAATGAGCAGTTCTTC. The encoded protein is CASSLGGQSYNEQFF.

This rearrangement joins TRBV29-1 to TRBJ2-5, with TRBD2 identical over 12 bases. CDR3 size: 15 residues. Germline V gives CDR1 SQVTM, CDR2 ANQGSEA. The ends lost 6 bases at V and 6 bases at J; junction bases unmatched: 11. The chain's CDR3 is CSVPLLAGGLKTQYF. Written as DNA, the CDR3 is TGCAGCGTGCCTCTCCTAGCGGGGGGGCTGAAGACCCAGTACTTC. The whole variable domain, remainder taken from reference TRBV29-1 and TRBJ2-5, is SAVISQKPSRDICQRGTSLTIQCQVDSQVTMMFWYRQQPGQSLTLIATANQGSEATYESGFVIDKFPISRPNLTFSTLTVSNMSPEDSSIYLCSVPLLAGGLKTQYFGPGTRLLVL.

The chain joins TRBV19 to TRBJ1-5; 7 bases align to TRBD1. Germline values: CDR1 LNHDA, CDR2 SQIVND (reference sequence). The CDR3 consists of 15 residues. The J segment lost 1 base and the V segment lost 0 bases, leaving 0 bases of the junction unmatched. CDR3 coding DNA: TGTGCCAGTAGTATAGAGACAGGGAGCAATCAGCCCCAGCATTTT. Its protein product is CASSIETGSNQPQHF.

J is TRBJ2-5 and V is TRBV6-2 or TRBV6-3; TRBD2 matches 10 bases. Germline values: CDR1 MNHEY, CDR2 SVGEGT. V was clipped by 5 bases and J by 7 bases; unmatched bases: 7. The CDR3 is made up of 14 amino acids. CDR3 in DNA: TGTGCCAGCAGTACTAGCGGGAACCTGGTGACCCAGTACTTC. Its translation: CASSTSGNLVTQYF.

The chain carries TRBV28 and TRBJ2-5; no clear D. Trimming removed 1 base at V and 2 bases at J, with 5 bases between. Germline lookup yields CDR1 MDHEN and CDR2 SYDVKM. CDR3 size: 13 residues. The CDR3 DNA reads TGTGCCAGCAGTTTATATAGACAAGAGACCCAGTACTTC. Its protein is CASSLYRQETQYF. The variable domain in full, completed from reference TRBV28 and TRBJ2-5, reads DVKVTQSSRYLVKRTGEKVFLECVQDMDHENMFWYRQDPGLGLRLIYFSYDVKMKEKGDIPEGYSVSREKKERFSLILESASTNQTSMYLCASSLYRQETQYFGPGTRLLVL.

V gene TRBV7-3 combines with J gene TRBJ2-1; 11 positions match TRBD1. The CDR3 runs to 17 residues. V trimming: 0 bases; J trimming: 9 bases; junction bases outside the gene matches: 10. Germline V lookup: CDR1 SGHTA, CDR2 FQGTGA. The CDR3 region has the DNA TGTGCCAGCAGCTTAACTCCCGGACAGGGGGCTAGGGCTGAGCAGTTCTTC. Translation: CASSLTPGQGARAEQFF.

V usage is TRBV5-1 and J usage is TRBJ1-1; 7 bases align to TRBD1. The CDR3 totals 13 residues. Trimming cost V 4 bases and J 7 bases; bases outside gene matches: 7. Germline CDR1 SGHRS, CDR2 YFSETQ. The CDR3 sequence: CASSAISGGEAFF. The DNA of the CDR3 is TGCGCCAGCAGCGCTATTTCAGGGGGTGAAGCTTTCTTT.

The J gene is TRBJ2-3, the V gene TRBV6-5; 7 bases line up with TRBD1. The V and J ends lost 2 bases and 2 bases, in that order; junction bases with no gene match: 4. CDR1 and CDR2 from the germline V gene are MNHEY and SVGAGI. The CDR3 totals 15 residues. CDR3 in DNA: TGTGCCAGCAGTTACGGGACAGATAACACAGATACGCAGTATTTT. Encoded protein: CASSYGTDNTDTQYF.

This chain joins TRBV28 and TRBJ1-4; perhaps TRBD1 as D (5 bases). V was cut by 7 bases and J by 8 bases, with 26 bases left in between. The CDR3 sequence is 17 residues long. Looked up from germline, CDR1 is MDHEN and CDR2 is SYDVKM. In DNA, the CDR3 is TGTGCCAGCACCTACCCAAAGGGATCAAGGGGTGCGGAAAAACTGTTTTTT. As protein: CASTYPKGSRGAEKLFF.

This clone was seen only a few times. The chain couples TRBV7-9 to TRBJ1-6, with D maybe TRBD1 (6 bases). The CDR3 is 16 amino acids. In germline, CDR1 is SEHNR, CDR2 FQNEAQ (reference sequence). V dropped 5 bases and J dropped 7 bases, with 18 bases sitting between them. The CDR3 DNA follows: TGTGCCAGCAGCGCACAGGGCCCGCCGGGGAATTCACCCCTCCACTTT. It specifies CASSAQGPPGNSPLHF.

The V gene is TRBV10-1, the J gene TRBJ2-3, with 13 bases matching TRBD2. Germline V gene lookup returns CDR1 WNHNN and CDR2 SYGVQD (reference sequence). The CDR3 has 15 amino acids. V shed 5 bases and J 4 bases; nucleotides not matched to a gene: 3. CDR3 in amino acids: CASSSGLAGPDTQYF. The CDR3 region has the DNA TGCGCCAGCAGTTCGGGACTAGCGGGGCCAGATACGCAGTATTTT.

The rearrangement uses TRBV4-1 and TRBJ2-6; weak D call: TRBD1 (6 bases). Trimming pared 0 bases from V and 0 bases from J, leaving 12 bases between. This CDR3 is 18 amino acids long. Germline V gene data show CDR1 as MGHRA and CDR2 as YSYEKL. This CDR3 is CASSQDRQAGSGANVLTF. The CDR3 DNA is TGCGCCAGCAGCCAAGATCGACAGGCCGGCTCTGGGGCCAACGTCCTGACTTTC.

This chain uses TRBV5-6 with TRBJ1-2; TRBD1 matches at 7 bases. This CDR3 region has 14 residues. CDR1 is SGHDT, CDR2 YYEEEE, per germline. V lost 6 bases to trimming and J lost 5 bases; unmatched junction nucleotides: 10. For the CDR3, the DNA is TGTGCCAGCACCGGGACAGACTTACGGTATGGCTACACCTTC. Amino acids: CASTGTDLRYGYTF.

The chain links TRBV7-8 to TRBJ1-4; D is unresolved. In germline, CDR1 is SGHVS, CDR2 FQNEAQ. Trimming stripped 3 bases from V and 0 bases from J, with 5 bases between. The CDR3 has 14 amino acids. The CDR3 nucleotides are TGTGCCAGCAGCTTCTCCGCAACTAATGAAAAACTGTTTTTT. Encoded protein: CASSFSATNEKLFF. The whole variable domain, remainder taken from reference TRBV7-8 and TRBJ1-4, is GAGVSQSPRYKVAKRGQDVALRCDPISGHVSLFWYQQALGQGPEFLTYFQNEAQLDKSGLPSDRFFAERPEGSVSTLKIQRTQQEDSAVYLCASSFSATNEKLFFGSGTQLSVL.

This chain uses TRBV15 with TRBJ2-5; possibly TRBD1 for D (6 bases). This CDR3 comprises 15 residues. V shed 2 bases and J shed 5 bases, with 15 bases lying between them. Germline CDR1 and CDR2: LNHNV and YYDKDF (reference sequence). CDR3: CATSRPRGGRETQYF. As DNA, the CDR3 is TGTGCCACCAGCAGACCTAGAGGGGGTAGGGAGACCCAGTACTTC.

The rearrangement uses TRBV30 and TRBJ2-3, with D tentatively TRBD1 (6 bases). Germline CDR1 and CDR2: GTSNPN and SVGIG (reference sequence). This CDR3 is built from 12 residues. Trimming removed 7 bases from V and 0 bases from J, with 8 bases in between. CDR3 bases: TGTGCCTTTGGACAGAGCACAGATACGCAGTATTTT. Translation gives CAFGQSTDTQYF.

This clone was picked up one time. This chain uses TRBV12-3 or TRBV12-4 with TRBJ1-5; D unclear. This CDR3 spans 12 amino acids. V was clipped by 8 bases and J by 3 bases, with 8 bases between them. The CDR3 is CASGHNNQPQHF. Here the CDR3 DNA reads TGTGCCAGCGGCCATAACAATCAGCCCCAGCATTTT.